A single sample is the source of the 14 T cell receptor beta chains below, sequenced in a study of metastatic and nonmetastatic thyroid tumors. There were no patients who had received any treatment before thyroid surgery. TCRdb called clones again from the PCR reads with MiXCR. The sample lists about 50,000 clones; roughly 3.9% were seen once. Sample: blood. Receptor source: a female donor with papillary thyroid cancer or a benign thyroid nodule (not recorded which). Some clones in this sample may be carry-over from other donors' samples.

The V call is TRBV30, the J call TRBJ2-2, with a weak D call TRBD2 (7 bases). The germline V gene has CDR1 GTSNPN and CDR2 SVGIG (reference sequence). The CDR3 runs to 14 residues. V lost 4 bases and J lost 1, with 10 bases in between. The CDR3 here is CAWKGGVNTGELFF. Written as DNA, the CDR3 is TGTGCCTGGAAAGGGGGGGTGAACACCGGGGAGCTGTTTTTT.

This clone was seen repeatedly, ten times or more. V gene TRBV6-2 or TRBV6-3 combines with J gene TRBJ1-1, with D unclear. With 0 bases removed from V and 7 bases from J, the gap between germline ends came to 9 bases. Germline loops: CDR1 MNHEY, CDR2 SVGEGT. CDR3 size: 13 residues. The CDR3 reads CASSYSWEDEAFF. CDR3 nucleotides: TGTGCCAGCAGTTACTCTTGGGAGGATGAAGCTTTCTTT.

This clone was found many times. The V gene is TRBV10-2, the J gene TRBJ2-1, with D uncertain. Trimming cost V 4 bases and J 9 bases, with 13 bases left between them. CDR3 length equals 13 residues. CDR1 is WSHSY and CDR2 is SAAADI in the germline V gene. The CDR3 loop reads CASSASMVGEQFF. The CDR3 DNA follows: TGCGCCAGCAGTGCCTCAATGGTGGGTGAGCAGTTCTTC.

The rearrangement uses TRBV15 and TRBJ1-5; D uncertain. The germline gives CDR1 LNHNV, CDR2 YYDKDF (reference sequence). The CDR3 has 15 residues. Trimming removed 1 base at V and 7 bases at J, with 14 bases between. In DNA form, the CDR3 reads TGTGCCACCAGCAGAGGCAGTAACGGTGGCCAGCCCCAGCATTTT. Residues: CATSRGSNGGQPQHF.

A note on this clone: A much larger clone lies one base from this, so it may be a read error. The chain employs TRBV11-3 and TRBJ2-5; D remains unclear. V dropped 5 bases and J dropped 9 bases, with 13 bases sitting between them. This CDR3 is 12 amino acids long. Germline CDR1 reads SGHNT; CDR2 reads YENEEA. The CDR3 nucleotides are TGTGCCAGCAGCGGCGCGGAAGTGGCCCAGTACTTC. Translated, it gives CASSGAEVAQYF.

Worth noting for this clone: A much larger clone lies a single base off, so this may be a read error. Additional DNA sequences in this sample encode the identical CDR3. The V and J genes are TRBV2 and TRBJ1-1, with unresolved D. This CDR3 is 13 amino acids long. The germline V gene has CDR1 SNHLY and CDR2 FYNNEI. V was clipped by 4 bases and J by 10 bases, with 16 bases between them. CDR3 protein: CASSASGRERAFF. CDR3 DNA sequence: TGTGCCAGCAGTGCCTCCGGTAGGGAGAGAGCTTTCTTT.

This clone was picked up many times. The chain couples TRBV7-3 to TRBJ2-5; a possible D gene is TRBD2 (6 bases). V lost 0 bases to trimming and J lost 2 bases, with 10 bases between them. The CDR3 is made up of 15 amino acids. Germline values: CDR1 SGHTA, CDR2 FQGTGA. The CDR3 bases are TGTGCCAGCAGCTTAACTGCGGGGTTACAAGAGACCCAGTACTTC. This translates into CASSLTAGLQETQYF.

V gene TRBV5-4 combines with J gene TRBJ2-5; 9 nucleotides agree with TRBD1. Germline V lookup: CDR1 SGHNT, CDR2 YYREEE (reference sequence). The CDR3 has 14 amino acids. The V segment lost 5 bases and the J segment 4 bases; nucleotides outside the gene matches: 6. The CDR3 nucleotides read TGTGCCAGCAGATTGACAGGGGGGAGAGAGACCCAGTACTTC. Its protein is CASRLTGGRETQYF. Complete variable domain (other parts from reference TRBV5-4 and TRBJ2-5): ETGVTQSPTHLIKTRGQQVTLRCSSQSGHNTVSWYQQALGQGPQFIFQYYREEENGRGNFPPRFSGLQFPNYSSELNVNALELDDSALYLCASRLTGGRETQYFGPGTRLLVL.

In this sample, this clone turned up many times. The CDR3 here is CASGQGLGRYLGELFF. In DNA, the CDR3 is TGTGCTAGTGGTCAGGGGTTGGGCAGGTACCTCGGGGAGCTGTTTTTT. The chain joins TRBV12-5 to TRBJ2-2; maybe TRBD1 (6 bases). Between the trimmed V and J ends, which lost 5 bases and 7 bases, there was a span of 20 bases. The CDR3 is made up of 16 amino acids. The V gene's germline CDR1 is LGHNT and CDR2 FRNRAP.

The sample holds many counts of this clone. This chain joins TRBV6-1 and TRBJ1-6; tentatively, D is TRBD1 (6 bases). V gave up 5 bases and J gave up 2 bases, with 10 bases separating them. Per the germline V gene, CDR1 is MNHNS and CDR2 is SASEGT. The CDR3 spans 15 residues. The CDR3: CASSLQGPYNSPLHF. The CDR3 DNA is TGTGCCAGCAGTCTACAGGGCCCCTATAATTCACCCCTCCACTTT.

Comments on this clone: Given a much more abundant clone one base away, this may be a read error. The V and J genes are TRBV7-3 and TRBJ2-7; D call uncertain. V lost 4 bases and J 6 bases, leaving 22 bases between the germline ends. The CDR3 is 16 residues long. Germline lookup yields CDR1 SGHTA and CDR2 FQGTGA. CDR3 in amino acids: CASSSRAYLPKGEQYF. CDR3 DNA: TGTGCCAGCAGCTCCCGGGCATACCTCCCTAAGGGCGAGCAGTACTTC.

The J gene is TRBJ2-7, the V gene TRBV19; tentatively, D is TRBD1 (6 bases). The CDR3 contains 13 residues. V gave up 5 bases and J gave up 3 bases, with 11 bases separating them. CDR1 LNHDA and CDR2 SQIVND come from the germline V gene (reference sequence). This CDR3 is CASSAKGGYEQYF. CDR3 nucleotides: TGTGCCAGTAGTGCCAAAGGGGGCTACGAGCAGTACTTC.

This clone came up a few times. The gene calls are TRBV19 and TRBJ1-2, with a weak D call TRBD1 (5 bases). The V end was cut by 5 bases, the J end by 3 bases, with 16 bases between. Germline V lookup: CDR1 LNHDA, CDR2 SQIVND (reference sequence). The CDR3 has 15 amino acids. DNA for the CDR3: TGTGCCAGTAGTCAACGAACCTTGACAGACTATGGCTACACCTTC. Protein sequence: CASSQRTLTDYGYTF.

The chain carries TRBV5-1 and TRBJ2-1; perhaps D is TRBD1 or TRBD2 (5 bases each). The V gene's germline CDR1 is SGHRS and CDR2 YFSETQ. This CDR3 contains 12 residues. Trimming removed 4 bases at V and 8 bases at J, with 10 bases between. The CDR3 sequence: CASSGAGDEQFF. The CDR3 DNA reads TGCGCCAGCAGCGGGGCGGGCGATGAGCAGTTCTTC.